These 7 T cell receptor beta chains came from one sample sequenced in a study of PD-L1 blockade in urothelial cancer. Profiled with immunoSEQ multiplex PCR; TCRdb holds only in-frame clones, not every one. The sample lists about 51,000 clones, more than 75% occurring once. As to time point: peripheral blood 6 weeks after treatment start. This specimen was PBMCs, taken around atezolizumab (anti-PD-L1) treatment. These TCRs come from a man in his 60s with urothelial cancer.

The genes are TRBV5-1 and TRBJ2-3, with 8 bases that match TRBD2. The CDR3 is made up of 14 amino acids. The junction had 5 bases not matched to a gene; V was cut back by 4 bases and J by 4 bases. Per the germline V gene, CDR1 is SGHRS and CDR2 is YFSETQ. The chain's CDR3 is CASSSGSLADTQYF. CDR3 nucleotides: TGCGCCAGCAGCAGCGGGAGTTTGGCAGATACGCAGTATTTT.

This chain connects TRBV14 to TRBJ2-1; a possible D gene is TRBD1 (6 bases). Germline CDR1 reads SGHDN; CDR2 reads FVKESK. The CDR3 has 15 residues. The germline V and J ends were trimmed by 1 base and 3 bases, with 10 bases remaining between them. The CDR3 nucleotides read TGTGCCAGCAGCCAAGCGGGACACCGCTACAATGAGCAGTTCTTC. Amino acids: CASSQAGHRYNEQFF.

This chain links TRBV30 with TRBJ2-5; TRBD1 matches 7 bases. The CDR3 contains 13 residues. Germline V gives CDR1 GTSNPN, CDR2 SVGIG (reference sequence). The junction had 4 bases not matched to a gene; V was cut back by 4 bases and J by 2 bases. CDR3 loop: CAWTRDSQETQYF. CDR3 sequence (DNA): TGTGCCTGGACCCGGGACAGTCAAGAGACCCAGTACTTC.

The J gene is TRBJ2-3, the V gene TRBV30; the match to TRBD2 covers 7 bases. Per the germline V gene, CDR1 is GTSNPN and CDR2 is SVGIG (reference sequence). The CDR3 is 16 amino acids. The junction had 12 bases not matched to a gene; V was cut back by 4 bases and J by 2 bases. Here the CDR3 DNA reads TGTGCCTGGAACCGGCGGGAGACGCACCCCACAGATACGCAGTATTTT. Protein product: CAWNRRETHPTDTQYF.

The chain carries TRBV28 and TRBJ2-7, with 13 bases that match TRBD2. The CDR3 spans 17 residues. Germline CDR1 reads MDHEN; CDR2 reads SYDVKM. V dropped 6 bases and J dropped 0; count of bases not matched to a gene: 8. Here the CDR3 DNA reads TGTGCCAGCAGACCTGGGACTAGCGGGGTGAGCTCCTACGAGCAGTACTTC. Protein sequence: CASRPGTSGVSSYEQYF.

The chain couples TRBV5-4 to TRBJ2-6, with a weak D call TRBD2 (5 bases). In germline, CDR1 is SGHNT, CDR2 YYREEE (reference sequence). CDR3 length: 16 residues. V dropped 0 bases and J dropped 0 bases, with 7 bases sitting between them. CDR3 in amino acids: CASSLARGSGANVLTF. CDR3 bases: TGTGCCAGCAGCTTGGCCCGGGGCTCTGGGGCCAACGTCCTGACTTTC.

This chain joins TRBV4-3 and TRBJ2-5, with D perhaps TRBD2 (6 bases). V lost 0 bases and J 1 base, leaving 9 bases between the germline ends. This CDR3 is built from 15 residues. Germline-derived CDR1 and CDR2 are LGHNA and YSLEER. DNA for the CDR3: TGCGCCAGCAGCCAAGAAGGGACTGCCCAAGAGACCCAGTACTTC. As protein: CASSQEGTAQETQYF.